This is a list of T cell receptor beta chains from one sample in a study of blood T cell repertoires in COVID-19. Libraries were prepared by immunoSEQ multiplex PCR; TCRdb keeps only in-frame clonotypes and omits some of them. The repertoire consists of approximately 150,000 clones, with approximately 92% occurring once and the leading ten covering approximately 2.8%. Sequenced input: peripheral blood. The receptor source for this set is a woman aged 55-69 years with active COVID-19. The conserved cysteine and the conserved F or W are not part of the CDR3 here. A D gene is named only where the DNA matches it firmly.

V gene	D gene	J gene	CDR3 protein
TRBV5-5	-	TRBJ2-3	ASSFASYRTDTQY
TRBV6-5	-	TRBJ1-2	ASSYLTRTANYGYT
TRBV2	TRBD1	TRBJ2-7	ASKGTAYEQY
TRBV18	TRBD1	TRBJ1-1	ASSPGQGGAF
TRBV27	-	TRBJ2-5	ASQGSQETQY
TRBV11-2	-	TRBJ2-3	ASSSTGSISTDTQY
TRBV7-2	-	TRBJ2-7	ASSLGGSGGYEQY
TRBV4-3	TRBD2	TRBJ2-1	ASSQTGTSGHNEQF
TRBV29-1	-	TRBJ1-1	SATTGTTEAF
TRBV18	-	TRBJ2-7	ASSPVGQLTYEQY
TRBV18	-	TRBJ1-1	ASSPPNRARNTEAF
TRBV28	TRBD1	TRBJ1-1	ASSSQGNTEAF
TRBV6-1	-	TRBJ2-5	ASREGGGKTQY
TRBV7-3	-	TRBJ1-1	ASSLERNTEAF
TRBV11-2	TRBD1	TRBJ2-5	ASSLHGTGLQETQY
TRBV15	TRBD2	TRBJ2-3	ATSRDQRVAGAAQY
TRBV28	TRBD2	TRBJ2-1	ASLGGAGNPYNEQF
TRBV3-1/TRBV3-2	-	TRBJ1-2	ASSQGNPERGYT
TRBV28	-	TRBJ2-7	ASTGNKQY
TRBV14	-	TRBJ1-1	ASSHRRGPRATEAF
TRBV5-6	TRBD1	TRBJ2-7	ASSIGNRGYEQY
TRBV28	-	TRBJ1-5	ASSFGPGRYSQPQH
TRBV28	TRBD1	TRBJ2-7	ASSSGQAGSEQY
TRBV9	TRBD2	TRBJ2-3	ASSVNLAGAQDTQY
TRBV19	-	TRBJ2-4	ASSLTGGLAKNIQY
TRBV5-1	-	TRBJ2-1	ASSLAGNEQF
TRBV9	TRBD2	TRBJ2-5	ASSASGTSRWATQY
TRBV6-2/TRBV6-3	-	TRBJ1-3	ASSLIPGPGNTIY
TRBV28	TRBD1	TRBJ1-1	ASSPSGTGRWGKVF
TRBV21-1	-	TRBJ2-4	ASSKGRSPAPGGYLAKNIQY
TRBV9	-	TRBJ1-2	ASSVNAGANYGYT
TRBV18	TRBD1	TRBJ1-1	ASSPLQGRNTEAF
TRBV4-1	-	TRBJ1-1	ASSRQKGAQGFFFNTEAF
TRBV6-5	TRBD2	TRBJ2-1	ASSLGLAGYNEQF
TRBV20-1	-	TRBJ1-1	SAKYTEAF
TRBV5-4	TRBD2	TRBJ2-7	ASSSPGLAFYEQY
TRBV6-5	TRBD2	TRBJ2-1	ASKAGLAYANEQF
TRBV5-4	-	TRBJ2-5	ASRNNQETQY
TRBV29-1	-	TRBJ2-7	SVTPGYGYEQY
TRBV29-1	-	TRBJ1-1	SAAVGLSGTEAF